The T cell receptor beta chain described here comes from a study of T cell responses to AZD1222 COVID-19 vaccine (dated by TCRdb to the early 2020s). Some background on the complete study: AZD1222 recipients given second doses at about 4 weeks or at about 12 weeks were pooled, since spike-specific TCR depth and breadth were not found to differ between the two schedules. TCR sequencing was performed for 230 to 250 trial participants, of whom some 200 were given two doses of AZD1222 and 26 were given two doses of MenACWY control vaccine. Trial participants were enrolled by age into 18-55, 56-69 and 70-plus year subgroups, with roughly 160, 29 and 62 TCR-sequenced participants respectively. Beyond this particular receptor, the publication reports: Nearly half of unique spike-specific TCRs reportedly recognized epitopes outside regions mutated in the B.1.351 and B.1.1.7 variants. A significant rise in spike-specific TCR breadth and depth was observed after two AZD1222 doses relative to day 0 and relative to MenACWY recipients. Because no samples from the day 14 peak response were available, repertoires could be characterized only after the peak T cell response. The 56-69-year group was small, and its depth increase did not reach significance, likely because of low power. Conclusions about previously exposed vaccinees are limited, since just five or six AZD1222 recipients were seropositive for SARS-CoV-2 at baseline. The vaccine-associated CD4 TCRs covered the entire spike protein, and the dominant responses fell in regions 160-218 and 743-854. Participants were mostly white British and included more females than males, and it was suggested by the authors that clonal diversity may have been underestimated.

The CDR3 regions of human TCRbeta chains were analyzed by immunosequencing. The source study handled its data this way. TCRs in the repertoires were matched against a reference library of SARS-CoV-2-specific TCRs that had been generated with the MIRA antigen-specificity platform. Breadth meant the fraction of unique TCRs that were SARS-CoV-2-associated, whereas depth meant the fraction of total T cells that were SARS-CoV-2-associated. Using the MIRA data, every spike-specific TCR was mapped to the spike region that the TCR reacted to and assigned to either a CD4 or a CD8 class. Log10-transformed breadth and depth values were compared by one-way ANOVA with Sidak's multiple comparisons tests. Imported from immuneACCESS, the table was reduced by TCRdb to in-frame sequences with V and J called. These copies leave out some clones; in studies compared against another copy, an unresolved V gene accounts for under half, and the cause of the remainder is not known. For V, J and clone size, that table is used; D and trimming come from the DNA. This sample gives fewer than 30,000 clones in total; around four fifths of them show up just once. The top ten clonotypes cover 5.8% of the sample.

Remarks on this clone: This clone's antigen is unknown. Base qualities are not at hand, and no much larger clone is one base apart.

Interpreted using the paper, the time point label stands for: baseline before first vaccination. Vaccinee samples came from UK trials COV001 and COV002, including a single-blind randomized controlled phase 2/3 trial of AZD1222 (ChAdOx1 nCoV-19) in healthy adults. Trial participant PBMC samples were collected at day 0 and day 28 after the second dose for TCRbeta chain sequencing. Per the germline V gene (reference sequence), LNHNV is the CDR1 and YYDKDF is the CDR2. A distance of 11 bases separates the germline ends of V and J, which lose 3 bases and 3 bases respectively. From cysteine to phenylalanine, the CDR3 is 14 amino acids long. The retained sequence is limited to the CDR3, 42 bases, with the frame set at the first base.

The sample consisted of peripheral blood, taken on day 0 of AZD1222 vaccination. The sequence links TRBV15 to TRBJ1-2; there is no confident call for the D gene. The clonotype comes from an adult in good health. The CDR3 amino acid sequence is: CATSRMPLDYGYTF. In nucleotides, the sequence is TGTGCCACCAGCAGGATGCCACTGGACTATGGCTACACCTTC.